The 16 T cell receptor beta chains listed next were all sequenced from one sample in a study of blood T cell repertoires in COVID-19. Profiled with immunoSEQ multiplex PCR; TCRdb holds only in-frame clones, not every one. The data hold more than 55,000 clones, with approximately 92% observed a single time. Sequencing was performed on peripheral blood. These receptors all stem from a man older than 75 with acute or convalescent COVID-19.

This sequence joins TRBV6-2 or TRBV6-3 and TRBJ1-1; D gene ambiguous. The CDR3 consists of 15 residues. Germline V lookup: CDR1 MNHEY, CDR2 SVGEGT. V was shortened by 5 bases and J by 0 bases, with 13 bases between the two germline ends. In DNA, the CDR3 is TGTGCCAGCAGTAGGCAGCTTACTATGAACACTGAAGCTTTCTTT. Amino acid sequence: CASSRQLTMNTEAFF.

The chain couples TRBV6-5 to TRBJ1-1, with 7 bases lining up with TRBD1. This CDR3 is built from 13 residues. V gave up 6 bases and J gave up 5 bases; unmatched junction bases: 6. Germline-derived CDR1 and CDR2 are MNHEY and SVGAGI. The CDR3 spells CASRRTGETEAFF. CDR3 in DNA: TGTGCCAGCAGGCGCACAGGGGAGACTGAAGCTTTCTTT.

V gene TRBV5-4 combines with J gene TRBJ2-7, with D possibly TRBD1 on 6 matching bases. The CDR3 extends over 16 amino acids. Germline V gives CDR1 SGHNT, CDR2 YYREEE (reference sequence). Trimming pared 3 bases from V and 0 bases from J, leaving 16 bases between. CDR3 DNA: TGTGCCAGCAGCTATGGGGTAGACAGGTCCTCCTACGAGCAGTACTTC. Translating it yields CASSYGVDRSSYEQYF.

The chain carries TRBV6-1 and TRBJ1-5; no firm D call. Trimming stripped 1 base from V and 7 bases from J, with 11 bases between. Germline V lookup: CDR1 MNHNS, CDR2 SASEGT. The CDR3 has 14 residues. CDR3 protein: CASSEGASQQPQHF. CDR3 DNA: TGTGCCAGCAGTGAAGGGGCATCTCAGCAGCCCCAGCATTTT.

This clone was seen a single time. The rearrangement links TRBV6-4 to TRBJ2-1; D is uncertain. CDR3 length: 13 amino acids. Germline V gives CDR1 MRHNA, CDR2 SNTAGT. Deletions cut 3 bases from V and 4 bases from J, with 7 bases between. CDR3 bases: TGTGCCAGCAGTGAGGGCCCTTACAATGAGCAGTTCTTC. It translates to CASSEGPYNEQFF.

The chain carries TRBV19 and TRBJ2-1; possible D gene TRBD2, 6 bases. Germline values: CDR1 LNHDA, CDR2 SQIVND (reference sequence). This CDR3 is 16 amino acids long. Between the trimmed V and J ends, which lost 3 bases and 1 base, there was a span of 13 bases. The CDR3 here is CASSMSLGGSYNEQFF. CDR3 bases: TGTGCCAGTAGTATGTCGTTGGGGGGTTCCTACAATGAGCAGTTCTTC. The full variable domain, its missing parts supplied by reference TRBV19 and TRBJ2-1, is DGGITQSPKYLFRKEGQNVTLSCEQNLNHDAMYWYRQDPGQGLRLIYYSQIVNDFQKGDIAEGYSVSREKKESFPLTVTSAQKNPTAFYLCASSMSLGGSYNEQFFGPGTRLTVL.

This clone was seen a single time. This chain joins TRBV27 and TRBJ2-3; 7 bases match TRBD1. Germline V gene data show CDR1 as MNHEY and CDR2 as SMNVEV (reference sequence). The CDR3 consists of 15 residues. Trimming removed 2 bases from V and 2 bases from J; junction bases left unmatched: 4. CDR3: CASSLKGGPTDTQYF. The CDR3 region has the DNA TGTGCCAGCAGTTTAAAAGGGGGCCCCACAGATACGCAGTATTTT.

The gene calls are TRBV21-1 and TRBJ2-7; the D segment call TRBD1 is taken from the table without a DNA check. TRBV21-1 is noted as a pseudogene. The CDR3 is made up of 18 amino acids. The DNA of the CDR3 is TGTGCCAGCAGCAAAGAGCCAGGAGGGGGCCCCTTACCCTACGAGCAGTACTTC. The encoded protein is CASSKEPGGGPLPYEQYF.

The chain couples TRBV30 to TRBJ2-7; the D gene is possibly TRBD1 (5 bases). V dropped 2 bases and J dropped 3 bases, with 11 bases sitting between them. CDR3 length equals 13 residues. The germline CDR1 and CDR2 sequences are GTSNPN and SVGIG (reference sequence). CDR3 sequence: CAWSTTEFYEQYF. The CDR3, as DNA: TGTGCCTGGAGTACGACAGAATTCTACGAGCAGTACTTC.

CDR3 coding DNA: TGTGCCAGTACCGTTATCGGACAGGGGAACACTGAAGCTTTCTTT. As protein: CASTVIGQGNTEAFF. The chain employs TRBV19 and TRBJ1-1; 8 bases agree with TRBD1. CDR1 is LNHDA, CDR2 SQIVND, per germline (reference sequence). The CDR3 loop spans 15 amino acids. J gave up 1 base and V 7 bases, and 8 bases lay outside the gene matches.

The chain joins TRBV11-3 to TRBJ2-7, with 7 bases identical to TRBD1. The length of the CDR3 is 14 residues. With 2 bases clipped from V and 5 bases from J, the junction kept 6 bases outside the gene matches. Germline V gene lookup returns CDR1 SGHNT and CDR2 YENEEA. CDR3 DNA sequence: TGTGCCAGCAGCTTAAACAGGGGCCTGGACGAGCAGTACTTC. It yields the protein CASSLNRGLDEQYF.

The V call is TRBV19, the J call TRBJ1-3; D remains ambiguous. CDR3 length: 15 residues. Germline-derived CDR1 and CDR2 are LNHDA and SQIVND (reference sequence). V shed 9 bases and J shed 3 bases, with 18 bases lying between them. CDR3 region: CASSRRIKNGNTIYF. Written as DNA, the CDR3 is TGTGCCAGCTCGAGGAGGATTAAGAATGGAAACACCATATATTTT.

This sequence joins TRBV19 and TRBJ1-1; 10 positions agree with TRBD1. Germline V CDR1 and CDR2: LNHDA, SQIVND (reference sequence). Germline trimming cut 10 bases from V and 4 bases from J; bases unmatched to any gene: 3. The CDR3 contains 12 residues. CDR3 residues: CATGTGATEAFF. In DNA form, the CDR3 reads TGTGCCACCGGGACAGGGGCCACTGAAGCTTTCTTT.

Written as DNA, the CDR3 is TGCGCCAGCAGCCCCCAGGGTACAGGGGAGCAGTACTTC. It translates to CASSPQGTGEQYF. The chain uses TRBV5-1 and TRBJ2-7; tentative D call: TRBD1 (6 bases). Germline V gene data show CDR1 as SGHRS and CDR2 as YFSETQ. V lost 4 bases, J lost 7 bases, and 15 bases lay in between. This CDR3 spans 13 amino acids.

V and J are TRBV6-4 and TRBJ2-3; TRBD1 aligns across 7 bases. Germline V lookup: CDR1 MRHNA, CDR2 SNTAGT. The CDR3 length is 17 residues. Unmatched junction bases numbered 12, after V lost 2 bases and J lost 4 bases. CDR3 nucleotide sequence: TGTGCCAGCAGTGACCTACGGACAGGTGGATCCTCAGATACGCAGTATTTT. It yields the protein CASSDLRTGGSSDTQYF.

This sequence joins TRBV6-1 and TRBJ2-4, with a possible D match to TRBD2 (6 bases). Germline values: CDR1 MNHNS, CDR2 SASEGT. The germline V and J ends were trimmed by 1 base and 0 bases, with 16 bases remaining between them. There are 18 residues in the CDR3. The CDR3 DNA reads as TGTGCCAGCAGTGAAGTAGGGCGGGGAGGCCTAGCCAAAAACATTCAGTACTTC. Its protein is CASSEVGRGGLAKNIQYF.